This T cell receptor (beta chain) was retrieved from a study of human T cells and chemical hapten exposure. Study-level background: Sensitization used 2% DPC on around 2 cm by around 2 cm upper inner arm skin.

Findings and limits, study-wide: PT1 expanded TCR counts correlated positively with patch test score.

During construction of the library, unique molecular identifiers were attached to individual cDNA molecules for quantitative, reproducible TCR counting. Each CDR3 protein is one row after TCRdb ran MiXCR on the RACE reads. The table shows just under 350,000 distinct CDR3 sequences, with 5.5% to 8% occurring only once. Time point here: patch test 1, 2 weeks after DPC sensitization. Treatment specified: therapeutic diphenylcyclopropenone sensitization with weekly scalp DPC. Germline V gene data show CDR1 as SGHNT and CDR2 as YYREEE (reference sequence). The V and J ends lost 0 bases and 5 bases respectively, with 8 bases between them. CDR3 length equals 13 residues. With respect to this clonotype: The target antigen is unknown.

The chain links TRBV5-4 to TRBJ1-1; D remains unclear. The clonotype was recovered from a woman aged 18-30 years with alopecia areata. Some clones in this sample may be carry-over from other donors' samples. This specimen was whole blood, taken in connection with sensitization to the hapten diphenylcyclopropenone (DPC). In DNA form, the CDR3 reads TGTGCCAGCAGCTTGGAGGGTCGAACTGAAGCTTTCTTT. Its protein product is CASSLEGRTEAFF.